This T cell receptor beta chain was sequenced in a study of control samples from healthy donors and cancer patients. TCRdb's table, derived via immunoSEQ multiplex PCR, lists solely in-frame clones and lacks some. The table includes fewer than 200,000 clones, 93% detected once. Germline V gene data show CDR1 as MGHRA and CDR2 as YSYEKL. V lost 5 bases to trimming and J lost 7 bases; unmatched junction nucleotides: 13. This CDR3 comprises 17 residues. The source material was blood. The source is a woman in her fifties or sixties in good health. V and J are TRBV4-1 and TRBJ2-1; TRBD2 matches at 11 bases. The CDR3 spells CASSKLISGGALNEQFF. The CDR3 bases are TGCGCCAGCAGCAAGCTCATTAGCGGGGGGGCCCTTAATGAGCAGTTCTTC.